This T cell receptor (beta chain) stems from a study of blood T cell repertoires in COVID-19. V lost 7 bases and J 6 bases, leaving 14 bases between the germline ends. The CDR3 consists of 13 residues. Germline CDR1 SGHVS, CDR2 FNYEAQ. The protocol was immunoSEQ multiplex PCR, while the TCRdb copy is restricted to in-frame clones and leaves out a portion. The data hold 150,000 to 200,000 clones, with 70% to 90% observed a single time. Cohorts were based on clinical histories the participants reported. V and J are TRBV7-6 and TRBJ2-3; D may be TRBD2 (5 bases). Source material: PBMCs or T cells enriched from blood (not recorded which). The TCR comes from a woman between 18 and 30 years old who had recovered from COVID-19. This chain's CDR3 is CASTLDPGDTQYF. Written as DNA, the CDR3 is TGTGCCAGCACTCTAGACCCGGGGGATACGCAGTATTTT.